These 29 T cell receptor beta chains were sequenced from one sample in a study of T-cell memory formation after mild COVID-19. A single record per CDR3 protein comes from TCRdb applying MiXCR to the 5' RACE reads. The repertoire consists of some 200,000 distinct CDR3 sequences, with around 21% occurring once and the leading ten covering approximately 22%. The sequenced sample was PBMCs or a T cell subset sorted from them (not recorded which). The source of these receptors is an adult woman who had mild COVID-19 (a few samples of this study predate the infection). Cell type and time point are not known.

As for this clonotype: The junction does not match germline at one end; this may be a read error. This chain links TRBV29-1 with TRBJ2-5; D is perhaps TRBD1 (8 bases). Germline V gene lookup returns CDR1 SQVTM and CDR2 ANQGSEA. The CDR3 runs to 11 residues. This CDR3 is CSVLSGTGHTF. The CDR3, as DNA: TGCAGCGTACTAAGCGGGACAGGCCATACCTTC.

The rearrangement joins TRBV11-3 to TRBJ2-1; 8 nucleotides agree with TRBD2. The CDR3 sequence is 14 residues long. CDR1 and CDR2 from the germline V gene are SGHNT and YENEEA. J gave up 8 bases and V 1 base, and 4 bases lay outside the gene matches. The CDR3 DNA follows: TGTGCCAGCAGCTTAGCCGGGAGGGCCGATGAGCAGTTCTTC. Its translation is CASSLAGRADEQFF.

This clonotype was seen a handful of times. J is TRBJ1-2 and V is TRBV27, with D uncertain. Germline lookup yields CDR1 MNHEY and CDR2 SMNVEV (reference sequence). V lost 1 base and J 0 bases, leaving 15 bases between the germline ends. The CDR3 runs 17 residues. The CDR3 DNA reads as TGTGCCAGCAGTTTATATGGACCAGAAGACTCTAACTATGGCTACACCTTC. Protein: CASSLYGPEDSNYGYTF.

The chain uses TRBV24-1 and TRBJ2-3; unclear D gene. This CDR3 spans 13 amino acids. Germline CDR1 KGHDR, CDR2 SFDVKD. V was trimmed by 2 bases and J by 3 bases, leaving 5 bases between them. The CDR3 here is CATSDSRTDTQYF. The DNA of the CDR3 is TGTGCCACCAGTGATTCGAGGACAGATACGCAGTATTTT.

This clonotype was observed a handful of times. V is TRBV20-1 and J is TRBJ2-1, with 12 bases matching TRBD2. The V gene's germline CDR1 is DFQATT and CDR2 SNEGSKA (reference sequence). This CDR3 spans 16 amino acids. With 3 bases clipped from V and 3 bases from J, the junction kept 6 bases outside the gene matches. DNA for the CDR3: TGCAGTGCTAGTAGGCTAGCGGGAGGGGTCTACAATGAGCAGTTCTTC. Protein product: CSASRLAGGVYNEQFF.

The chain is built from TRBV27 and TRBJ1-5, with 8 positions matching TRBD1. CDR3 length: 14 residues. Trimming at V came to 10 bases and at J to 4 bases, leaving 9 bases not matched to a gene. The V gene's germline CDR1 is MNHEY and CDR2 SMNVEV (reference sequence). CDR3 in amino acids: CATAWTGRNQPQHF. The CDR3 DNA is TGTGCCACCGCATGGACAGGGAGAAATCAGCCCCAGCATTTT.

This clonotype was picked up a small number of times. V and J are TRBV7-2 and TRBJ2-7, with TRBD2 identical over 7 bases. The CDR3 loop spans 14 amino acids. The ends lost 1 base at V and 7 bases at J; junction bases unmatched: 7. Per the germline V gene, CDR1 is SGHTA and CDR2 is FQGNSA. CDR3 region: CASSLEAGLGEQYF. In DNA, the CDR3 is TGTGCCAGCAGCTTAGAAGCGGGGTTGGGTGAGCAGTACTTC.

The gene calls are TRBV7-6 and TRBJ2-2, with D perhaps TRBD1 (6 bases). This CDR3 is 13 amino acids long. CDR1 SGHVS and CDR2 FNYEAQ come from the germline V gene. V was cut by 7 bases and J by 6 bases, with 12 bases left in between. CDR3: CASKGGVAGELFF. CDR3 sequence (DNA): TGTGCCAGCAAAGGGGGAGTGGCCGGGGAGCTGTTTTTT.

This clonotype has only a few counts. J is TRBJ2-2 and V is TRBV7-3; the D gene could be TRBD1 or TRBD2 (5 bases each). The germline V and J ends were trimmed by 5 bases and 0 bases, with 13 bases remaining between them. CDR3 length equals 16 residues. Germline values: CDR1 SGHTA, CDR2 FQGTGA. Here the CDR3 DNA reads TGTGCCAGCAGCCCGACGGGACGGGCGAACACCGGGGAGCTGTTTTTT. It translates to CASSPTGRANTGELFF.

This chain connects TRBV24-1 to TRBJ1-4; D might be TRBD1 (6 bases). The CDR3 totals 14 residues. The germline V gene encodes CDR1 KGHDR and CDR2 SFDVKD. V lost 4 bases, J lost 7 bases, and 12 bases lay in between. The CDR3 bases are TGTGCCACCAGTGAGGGGCAGGGGCCTGAAAAACTGTTTTTT. Protein product: CATSEGQGPEKLFF.

V is TRBV6-6 and J is TRBJ2-1; 9 nucleotides align to TRBD2. The germline CDR1 and CDR2 sequences are MNHNY and SVGAGI (reference sequence). The CDR3 sequence is 18 residues long. V lost 6 bases, J lost 5 bases, and 17 bases stayed unmatched. The CDR3 DNA reads TGTGCCAGCAGCTACGCGCTAGCGGGGCTAAGGGAAGACAATGAGCAGTTCTTC. Translation gives CASSYALAGLREDNEQFF.

The CDR3 nucleotides are TGTGCCAGCAGTTCAAAGGGCAACACTGAAGCTTTCTTT. As protein: CASSSKGNTEAFF. V gene TRBV27 combines with J gene TRBJ1-1, with D unclear. Germline V gives CDR1 MNHEY, CDR2 SMNVEV (reference sequence). This CDR3 is 13 amino acids long. V was cut by 4 bases and J by 2 bases, with 8 bases left in between.

This clonotype has only a few counts. This chain links TRBV9 with TRBJ1-4; the D gene is possibly TRBD1 (5 bases). The CDR3 totals 15 residues. Germline CDR1 is SGDLS and CDR2 is YYNGEE. The V end lost 3 bases, the J end lost 8 bases, and 17 bases lay between the germline ends. CDR3 in DNA: TGTGCCAGCAGCGCCGGGACCCACGAGGGGGAAAAACTGTTTTTT. It is translated as CASSAGTHEGEKLFF.

V and J are TRBV2 and TRBJ1-4; D uncertain. The CDR3 has 14 amino acids. Germline lookup yields CDR1 SNHLY and CDR2 FYNNEI. V was pared by 7 bases and J by 7 bases, with 16 bases between. This CDR3 is CASNYGNPFEKLFF. CDR3 bases: TGTGCCAGCAACTACGGGAACCCTTTTGAAAAACTGTTTTTT.

The rearrangement joins TRBV14 to TRBJ2-1, with no clear D. Trimming left V 0 bases short and J 5 bases short, with 5 bases between. This CDR3 is 13 amino acids long. CDR1 and CDR2 (germline): SGHDN, FVKESK. In DNA, the CDR3 is TGTGCCAGCAGCCAAGAGAACGACAATGAGCAGTTCTTC. It codes for CASSQENDNEQFF.

This clonotype was observed a handful of times. V is TRBV9 and J is TRBJ2-7; possible D gene TRBD1, 6 bases. The germline CDR1 and CDR2 sequences are SGDLS and YYNGEE. V shed 1 base and J shed 2 bases, with 19 bases lying between them. This CDR3 contains 17 residues. CDR3 region: CASSVSHKTGSPYEQYF. CDR3 in DNA: TGTGCCAGCAGCGTAAGCCACAAGACAGGTTCTCCCTACGAGCAGTACTTC.

CDR3 amino acids: CASSAVLAGGPNEQFF. CDR3 nucleotides: TGTGCCAGCAGCGCGGTACTAGCGGGGGGGCCGAATGAGCAGTTCTTC. The J gene is TRBJ2-1, the V gene TRBV7-7; the match to TRBD2 covers 13 bases. Losses at the gene ends were 5 bases for V and 7 bases for J; bases not matched to a gene: 8. This CDR3 has 16 residues. Looked up from germline, CDR1 is SSHAT and CDR2 is FNYEAQ (reference sequence).

This clonotype was seen more than once but under ten times. The V gene is TRBV27, the J gene TRBJ1-5; maybe TRBD1 (5 bases). Germline CDR1 is MNHEY and CDR2 is SMNVEV (reference sequence). V was trimmed by 2 bases and J by 5 bases, leaving 19 bases between them. The CDR3 has 17 amino acids. CDR3: CASSLVYSGRDDQPQHF. The CDR3 nucleotides read TGTGCCAGCAGTTTAGTATACTCAGGCAGGGATGATCAGCCCCAGCATTTT.

The chain joins TRBV24-1 to TRBJ2-3; possible D gene TRBD1, 7 bases. This CDR3 contains 16 residues. Germline lookup yields CDR1 KGHDR and CDR2 SFDVKD. V shed 6 bases and J shed 2 bases, with 17 bases lying between them. CDR3 sequence: CATSTPRGVVTDTQYF. The CDR3 bases are TGTGCCACCAGTACTCCCAGGGGGGTAGTCACAGATACGCAGTATTTT.

This clonotype has more than one count but fewer than ten. The chain links TRBV30 to TRBJ2-7; no firm D call. The CDR3 extends over 16 amino acids. Germline V gives CDR1 GTSNPN, CDR2 SVGIG (reference sequence). V was pared by 0 bases and J by 0 bases, with 15 bases between. CDR3 sequence (DNA): TGTGCCTGGAGTGTACAAAAATACAGTATCTCCTACGAGCAGTACTTC. Protein product: CAWSVQKYSISYEQYF.

The rearrangement links TRBV7-2 to TRBJ1-2, with D possibly matching TRBD1 (5 bases). Trimming shortened V by 2 bases and J by 6 bases, and 16 bases separated the two germline ends. The CDR3 consists of 15 residues. Germline values: CDR1 SGHTA, CDR2 FQGNSA. As DNA, the CDR3 is TGTGCCAGCAGCTTATGGGAGACAGCGGGAAATGGCTACACCTTC. Residues: CASSLWETAGNGYTF.

This chain uses TRBV5-6 with TRBJ2-7; D may be TRBD1 (5 bases). This CDR3 has 14 residues. Germline lookup yields CDR1 SGHDT and CDR2 YYEEEE. Trimming left V 3 bases short and J 2 bases short, with 12 bases between. CDR3 nucleotides: TGTGCCAGCAGCTCATCAGGGATGACCTACGAGCAGTACTTC. Translating it yields CASSSSGMTYEQYF. Using reference TRBV5-6 and TRBJ2-7 for the parts outside the CDR3, the full variable domain is DAGVTQSPTHLIKTRGQQVTLRCSPKSGHDTVSWYQQALGQGPQFIFQYYEEEERQRGNFPDRFSGHQFPNYSSELNVNALLLGDSALYLCASSSSGMTYEQYFGPGTRLTVT.

This clonotype was seen more than once but under ten times. V usage is TRBV7-9 and J usage is TRBJ2-3, with 7 bases that match TRBD2. The CDR3 consists of 15 residues. Germline loops: CDR1 SEHNR, CDR2 FQNEAQ (reference sequence). J gave up 2 bases and V 5 bases, and 7 bases lay outside the gene matches. CDR3 amino acids: CASSILATNTDTQYF. CDR3 nucleotides: TGTGCCAGCAGCATACTAGCGACTAACACAGATACGCAGTATTTT.

This clonotype was observed a few times. The genes are TRBV12-3 or TRBV12-4 and TRBJ1-1, with TRBD1 matching 8 bases. This CDR3 region has 14 residues. V gave up 3 bases and J gave up 3 bases; unmatched junction bases: 3. As DNA, the CDR3 is TGTGCCAGCAGTTTCCCAGGGGGCTACACTGAAGCTTTCTTT. Protein sequence: CASSFPGGYTEAFF.

J is TRBJ2-7 and V is TRBV2; TRBD2 matches at 9 bases. J gave up 2 bases and V 1 base, and 0 bases lay outside the gene matches. CDR1 and CDR2 (germline): SNHLY, FYNNEI. The CDR3 consists of 14 residues. The CDR3 loop reads CASSEGLAAYEQYF. For the CDR3, the DNA is TGTGCCAGCAGTGAAGGACTAGCGGCCTACGAGCAGTACTTC.

The CDR3 nucleotides read TGCGCCAGCAGCCCCGGACAACCTTATGGCTACACCTTC. Residues: CASSPGQPYGYTF. This chain links TRBV5-1 with TRBJ1-2, with D possibly TRBD1 on 5 matching bases. CDR3 length equals 13 residues. Per the germline V gene, CDR1 is SGHRS and CDR2 is YFSETQ. The ends were cut back, 4 bases at V and 5 bases at J, with 12 bases in the middle.

This clonotype has more than one count but fewer than ten. This chain uses TRBV6-2 or TRBV6-3 with TRBJ2-5; D is unresolved. The CDR3 covers 13 residues. V lost 6 bases and J 5 bases, leaving 13 bases between the germline ends. Germline loops: CDR1 MNHEY, CDR2 SVGEGT. The CDR3 protein is CASSSSTSETQYF. CDR3 in DNA: TGTGCCAGCAGCTCGAGTACGAGTGAGACCCAGTACTTC.

The chain combines TRBV27 with TRBJ2-7, with TRBD2 identical over 7 bases. The CDR3 contains 13 residues. Per germline, CDR1 MNHEY and CDR2 SMNVEV (reference sequence). The trim removed 8 bases at V and 0 bases at J, leaving 4 bases unmatched. The CDR3 spells CASVAGGSYEQYF. The DNA for the CDR3 is TGTGCCAGCGTAGCGGGTGGCTCCTACGAGCAGTACTTC.

This clonotype was recorded a few times. V is TRBV7-8 and J is TRBJ2-5, with 7 positions matching TRBD2. Per the germline V gene, CDR1 is SGHVS and CDR2 is FQNEAQ. The CDR3 consists of 16 residues. V shed 3 bases and J 2 bases; nucleotides not matched to a gene: 9. CDR3 coding DNA: TGTGCCAGCAGCTTTGGTTTCGCGGGAGAACAAGAGACCCAGTACTTC. It is translated as CASSFGFAGEQETQYF.